This TCR beta chain comes out of a study of coeliac disease. Study as a whole: Disease groups: newly diagnosed active, refractory type I, gluten-free-diet controlled. Study results and limitations: TRB repertoires were largely private, with most amino acid sequences found in only one sample. In active celiac disease, intraepithelial and lamina propria TRB and TRG repertoires were less clonal than controls. Lamina propria and intraepithelial cell fractions may contain each other's cells.

With respect to this clone: Its antigen is currently unknown.

Germline loops: CDR1 SGHTA, CDR2 FQGNSA. V lost 1 base and J lost 2; bases outside the gene matches: 8. This CDR3 is built from 18 residues. The assay was immunoSEQ multiplex PCR, and TCRdb's table has in-frame clones only and misses some. The table lists approximately 3,000 clones, around half of them singletons. The material sequenced was intraepithelial lymphocytes from the gut. This TCR was recovered from a man aged 50-60 years with active celiac disease. V and J are TRBV7-2 and TRBJ2-3, with 11 bases identical to TRBD2. The CDR3 bases are TGTGCCAGCAGCTTAGTGATAGGGACTAGCGGAAACACAGATACGCAGTATTTT. Encoded protein: CASSLVIGTSGNTDTQYF.